A selection of T cell receptor beta chains follows, all from one sample in a study of T cells in Graves' hyperthyroidism and ophthalmopathy. TCRdb reprocessed the multiplex PCR reads via MiXCR and lists one record per CDR3 protein. The sample carries around 350,000 distinct CDR3 sequences, less than 15% recorded once. The sequencing sample was made of blood. These receptors were collected from a young woman with Graves' hyperthyroidism. The CDR3 runs from the conserved cysteine through the conserved F or W. The D gene is left open where the match is weak. The size field is filled for only some rows; it gives once, few, many or a size class.

abundance: .; v_gene: TRBV2; j_gene: TRBJ1-2; d_gene: .; CDR3aa: CASRRGLLPYGYTF; CDR3nt: TGTGCCAGCCGCCGAGGGTTACTCCCCTATGGCTACACCTTC
abundance: few; v_gene: TRBV4-3; j_gene: TRBJ2-7; d_gene: .; CDR3aa: CASSQGAFSSYEQYF; CDR3nt: TGCGCCAGCAGCCAAGGTGCCTTCAGCTCCTACGAGCAGTACTTC
abundance: many; v_gene: TRBV2; j_gene: TRBJ2-1; d_gene: .; CDR3aa: CASSEDEGTYNEQFF; CDR3nt: TGTGCCAGCAGTGAAGACGAAGGAACATACAATGAGCAGTTCTTC
abundance: many; v_gene: TRBV12-3/TRBV12-4; j_gene: TRBJ2-1; d_gene: TRBD2; CDR3aa: CASSLIAGEANEQFF; CDR3nt: TGTGCCAGCAGTTTAATAGCGGGAGAAGCCAATGAGCAGTTCTTC
abundance: .; v_gene: TRBV27; j_gene: TRBJ2-7; d_gene: TRBD2; CDR3aa: CASSNLAGPCEQYF; CDR3nt: TGTGCCAGCAGTAACTTAGCGGGACCCTGCGAGCAGTACTTC
abundance: many; v_gene: TRBV7-3; j_gene: TRBJ2-5; d_gene: .; CDR3aa: CASSLIGPGPPNGYF; CDR3nt: TGTGCCAGCAGCTTAATTGGGCCGGGTCCTCCGAATGGGTACTTC
abundance: many; v_gene: TRBV24-1; j_gene: TRBJ2-3; d_gene: .; CDR3aa: CATSGRDTQYF; CDR3nt: TGTGCCACCAGTGGTAGAGATACGCAGTATTTT
abundance: few; v_gene: TRBV2; j_gene: TRBJ1-2; d_gene: .; CDR3aa: CASSVEGGYGYTF; CDR3nt: TGTGCCAGCAGTGTAGAAGGGGGGTATGGCTACACCTTC
abundance: few; v_gene: TRBV4-1; j_gene: TRBJ1-1; d_gene: .; CDR3aa: CASWRGRGGTEAFF; CDR3nt: TGCGCCAGCTGGCGGGGGCGCGGGGGCACTGAAGCTTTCTTT
abundance: few; v_gene: TRBV5-1; j_gene: TRBJ2-5; d_gene: .; CDR3aa: CASSLWGETQYF; CDR3nt: TGCGCCAGCAGCTTGTGGGGAGAGACCCAGTACTTC
abundance: .; v_gene: TRBV11-2; j_gene: TRBJ2-5; d_gene: TRBD2; CDR3aa: CASSQAGGLSGETQYF; CDR3nt: TGTGCCAGCAGCCAAGCGGGAGGGCTGTCCGGAGAGACCCAGTACTTC
abundance: .; v_gene: TRBV7-9; j_gene: TRBJ1-1; d_gene: .; CDR3aa: CASSLEKGSNTEAFF; CDR3nt: TGTGCCAGCAGCTTAGAGAAGGGGTCGAACACTGAAGCTTTCTTT
abundance: many; v_gene: TRBV7-9; j_gene: TRBJ1-1; d_gene: .; CDR3aa: CASNRGGMNTEAFF; CDR3nt: TGTGCCAGCAACAGAGGGGGTATGAACACTGAAGCTTTCTTT
abundance: .; v_gene: TRBV20-1; j_gene: TRBJ1-1; d_gene: .; CDR3aa: CSAREGGVGTEAFF; CDR3nt: TGCAGTGCTAGAGAAGGGGGGGTAGGCACTGAAGCTTTCTTT
abundance: many; v_gene: TRBV7-3; j_gene: TRBJ1-1; d_gene: .; CDR3aa: CASSLRDLNTEAFF; CDR3nt: TGTGCCAGCAGCTTAAGGGATCTGAACACTGAAGCTTTCTTT
abundance: many; v_gene: TRBV20-1; j_gene: TRBJ2-4; d_gene: .; CDR3aa: CSARAIRLGGDIQYF; CDR3nt: TGCAGTGCTAGAGCGATCCGGCTTGGTGGGGACATTCAGTACTTC
abundance: few; v_gene: TRBV4-1; j_gene: TRBJ2-5; d_gene: TRBD1; CDR3aa: CASSHGTVAETQYF; CDR3nt: TGCGCCAGCAGCCACGGGACAGTGGCAGAGACCCAGTACTTC
abundance: .; v_gene: TRBV9; j_gene: TRBJ2-5; d_gene: .; CDR3aa: CASSVASSETQYF; CDR3nt: TGTGCCAGCAGCGTAGCTAGCAGTGAGACCCAGTACTTC
abundance: many; v_gene: TRBV28; j_gene: TRBJ1-1; d_gene: TRBD1; CDR3aa: CASSPRGQGSLTEAFF; CDR3nt: TGTGCCAGCAGTCCCAGGGGACAGGGATCGTTGACTGAAGCTTTCTTT
abundance: .; v_gene: TRBV28; j_gene: TRBJ2-2; d_gene: TRBD2; CDR3aa: CASRKSAVLAGRAGTGELFF; CDR3nt: TGTGCCAGCAGAAAGTCCGCGGTACTAGCGGGGCGGGCGGGCACCGGGGAGCTGTTTTTT
abundance: many; v_gene: TRBV13; j_gene: TRBJ1-1; d_gene: .; CDR3aa: CASSPGPEAFF; CDR3nt: TGTGCCAGCAGCCCTGGGCCTGAAGCTTTCTTT
abundance: many; v_gene: TRBV20-1; j_gene: TRBJ2-6; d_gene: .; CDR3aa: CSVPPESGANVLTF; CDR3nt: TGCAGTGTGCCGCCGGAGTCTGGGGCCAACGTCCTGACTTTC
abundance: .; v_gene: TRBV5-1; j_gene: TRBJ2-7; d_gene: .; CDR3aa: CASSLVSQGSYEQYF; CDR3nt: TGCGCCAGCAGCTTGGTGAGCCAGGGCTCCTACGAGCAGTACTTC
abundance: few; v_gene: TRBV9; j_gene: TRBJ1-4; d_gene: TRBD1; CDR3aa: CASSATGGHEKLFF; CDR3nt: TGTGCCAGCAGCGCCACAGGGGGCCATGAAAAACTGTTTTTT
abundance: many; v_gene: TRBV7-9; j_gene: TRBJ1-6; d_gene: TRBD1; CDR3aa: CASSRWTGNNSPLHF; CDR3nt: TGTGCCAGCAGCCGATGGACAGGGAATAATTCACCCCTCCACTTT